This entry features one TCR beta chain sequence. Antigen: not known. Germline CDR1 is GTSNPN and CDR2 is SVGIG (reference sequence). The CDR3 is 13 amino acids. V was pared by 5 bases and J by 5 bases, with 3 bases of the junction left unmatched. The entry originates in a study of tumor-infiltrating lymphocytes in localized non-small cell lung cancer. Study-level findings and limits: Different pieces of the same tissue were used for each assay.

Method: immunoSEQ multiplex PCR; TCRdb's copy keeps in-frame clones and lacks some. Of about 2,700 clones listed, 65% are singletons. The receptor was derived from a human donor with non-small cell lung cancer. The J gene is TRBJ1-2, the V gene TRBV30; 12 nucleotides line up with TRBD1. What was sequenced was uninvolved lung tissue not adjacent to the tumor. CDR3: CAWGDRGLYGYTF. In DNA form, the CDR3 reads TGTGCCTGGGGGGACAGGGGGCTATATGGCTACACCTTC.